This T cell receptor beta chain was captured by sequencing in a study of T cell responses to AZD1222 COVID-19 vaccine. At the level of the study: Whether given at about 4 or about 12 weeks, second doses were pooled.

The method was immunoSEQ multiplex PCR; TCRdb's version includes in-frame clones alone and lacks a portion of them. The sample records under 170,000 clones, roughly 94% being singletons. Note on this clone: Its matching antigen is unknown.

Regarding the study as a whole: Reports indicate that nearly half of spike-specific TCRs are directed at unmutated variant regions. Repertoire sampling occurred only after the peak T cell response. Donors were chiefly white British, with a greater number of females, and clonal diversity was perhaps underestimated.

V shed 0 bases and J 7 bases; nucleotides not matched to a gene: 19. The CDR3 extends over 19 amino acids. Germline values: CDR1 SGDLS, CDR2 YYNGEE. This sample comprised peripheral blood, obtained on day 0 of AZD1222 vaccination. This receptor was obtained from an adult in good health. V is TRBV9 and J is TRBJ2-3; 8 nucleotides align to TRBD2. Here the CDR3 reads CASSVVPRVAGGYINTQYF. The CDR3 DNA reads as TGTGCCAGCAGCGTAGTGCCCCGGGTGGCGGGGGGATATATAAATACGCAGTATTTT.